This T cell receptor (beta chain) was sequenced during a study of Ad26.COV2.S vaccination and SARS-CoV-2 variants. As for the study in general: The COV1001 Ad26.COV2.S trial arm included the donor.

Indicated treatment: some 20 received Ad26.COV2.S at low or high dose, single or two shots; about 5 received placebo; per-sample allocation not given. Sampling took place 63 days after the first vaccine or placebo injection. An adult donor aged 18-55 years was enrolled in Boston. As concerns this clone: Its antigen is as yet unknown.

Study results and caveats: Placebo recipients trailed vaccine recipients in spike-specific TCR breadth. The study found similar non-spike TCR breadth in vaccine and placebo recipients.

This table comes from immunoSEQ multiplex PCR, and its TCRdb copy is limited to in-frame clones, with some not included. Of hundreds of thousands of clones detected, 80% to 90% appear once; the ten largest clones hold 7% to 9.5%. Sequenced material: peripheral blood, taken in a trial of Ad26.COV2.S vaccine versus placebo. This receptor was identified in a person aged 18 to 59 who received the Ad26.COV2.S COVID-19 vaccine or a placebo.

As DNA, the CDR3 is TGCAGCGTTGACGGACAGGGGCCTAGCACAGATACGCAGTATTTT. It codes for CSVDGQGPSTDTQYF. The chain combines TRBV29-1 with TRBJ2-3; 9 nucleotides match TRBD1. This CDR3 region has 15 residues. Trimming removed 3 bases from V and 0 bases from J; junction bases left unmatched: 4. Germline V lookup: CDR1 SQVTM, CDR2 ANQGSEA.